This T cell receptor beta chain was identified in a study of cytomegalovirus exposure and HLA in healthy donors. This clone has only one observation. Its antigen is currently unknown. Assay used: immunoSEQ multiplex PCR; TCRdb lists only in-frame clones, some missing. Among 330,000 or so clones listed, roughly 85% were seen once. Study findings and constraints: One later analysis, an examination of the 120 validation repertoires, found that first-cohort TCR clusters tended to co-occur in them. Reports indicated that the classifier achieved high specificity and sensitivity in diagnosing cytomegalovirus status. Some TCR beta chains (roughly 150 of them) were listed as cytomegalovirus-associated.

This TCR derives from a woman between 18 and 29 years old in good health and CMV-seronegative. Sequencing input: PBMCs.

This CDR3 reads CASSEQRELSYEQYF. CDR3 nucleotides: TGTGCCAGCAGTGAACAGCGGGAGCTCTCCTACGAGCAGTACTTC. The chain has TRBV2 and TRBJ2-7, with 8 bases identical to TRBD2. In germline, CDR1 is SNHLY, CDR2 FYNNEI. J lost 0 bases, V lost 2 bases, and 3 bases had no gene match. The CDR3 has 15 residues.